The 32 T cell receptor beta chains below all came from one sample that was sequenced in a study of OX40 agonist ivuxolimab in advanced cancers. The library was obtained by the immunoSEQ multiplex PCR assay. TCRdb carries this immuneACCESS record with in-frame sequences only. Its versions omit some clonotypes, under half of them owing to an unresolved V gene in the studies checked, with the rest unexplained. Recorded for this sample are 45,000 to 50,000 clones; about 88% of them occurred a single time. About 50% of the sample is in the top ten clones. The specimen was CD4+ or CD8+ T cells sorted from blood, collected in a trial of the OX40 agonist ivuxolimab. The receptors were gathered from an adult with an advanced solid tumor such as melanoma, head and neck, liver or kidney cancer.

Comment on this clone: At one end, the junction sequence differs from germline, possibly due to a read error. The genes are TRBV25-1 and TRBJ2-7, with D perhaps given as TRBD1 or TRBD2 (5 bases each). This CDR3 has 13 residues. Germline V gives CDR1 MGHDK, CDR2 SYGVNS. The CDR3 nucleotides are TGTGCCAGCAGTGAAGGGGACGTCTACGAGCGGTACTTC. This codes for CASSEGDVYERYF.

Only one count was recorded for this clone. This chain uses TRBV5-6 with TRBJ2-1; 7 bases map to TRBD1. CDR1 and CDR2 from the germline V gene are SGHDT and YYEEEE. The CDR3 consists of 15 residues. V lost 0 bases and J lost 5; bases outside the gene matches: 5. The CDR3 nucleotides are TGTGCCAGCAGCTTGGACAGGGGACGTCACAATGAGCAGTTCTTC. Translation gives CASSLDRGRHNEQFF.

The V and J genes are TRBV6-5 and TRBJ1-2, with D possibly TRBD1 on 5 matching bases. The CDR3 consists of 15 residues. Germline V CDR1 and CDR2: MNHEY, SVGAGI. V lost 7 bases and J 5 bases, leaving 20 bases between the germline ends. CDR3 sequence (DNA): TGTGCCAGCACTTTTTATAAGGGGAGCACTTATGGCTACACCTTC. Protein product: CASTFYKGSTYGYTF.

The chain employs TRBV9 and TRBJ1-1; no definite D call. CDR3 size: 13 residues. V shed 0 bases and J shed 5 bases, with 8 bases lying between them. The germline CDR1 and CDR2 sequences are SGDLS and YYNGEE. The CDR3 here is CASSVDEWTEAFF. The DNA for the CDR3 is TGTGCCAGCAGCGTAGATGAATGGACTGAAGCTTTCTTT.

This clone turned up a few times. The chain is built from TRBV27 and TRBJ1-6; unclear D gene. Germline CDR1 is MNHEY and CDR2 is SMNVEV (reference sequence). V shed 0 bases and J shed 9 bases, with 12 bases lying between them. This CDR3 has 15 amino acids. The CDR3 nucleotides are TGTGCCAGCAGTTTATCGGTGGTGGTGGGTTCACCCCTCCACTTT. The encoded protein is CASSLSVVVGSPLHF.

This clone was seen just once. The rearrangement joins TRBV13 to TRBJ2-2; perhaps TRBD2 as D (6 bases). Germline lookup yields CDR1 PRHDT and CDR2 FYEKMQ (reference sequence). Trimming removed 5 bases from V and 4 bases from J, with 17 bases in between. The length of the CDR3 is 16 residues. CDR3 in amino acids: CASSRGGTQVTGELFF. CDR3 nucleotides: TGTGCCAGCAGCAGGGGCGGGACCCAGGTCACCGGGGAGCTGTTTTTT.

The rearrangement links TRBV19 to TRBJ2-3; D unresolved. CDR3 length: 16 amino acids. The germline CDR1 and CDR2 sequences are LNHDA and SQIVND (reference sequence). V lost 5 bases, J lost 5 bases, and 20 bases lay in between. The CDR3 loop reads CASSAILVSWGDTQYF. The CDR3 DNA sequence: TGTGCCAGTAGTGCGATACTGGTGAGTTGGGGAGATACGCAGTATTTT.

The rearrangement joins TRBV7-8 to TRBJ2-5, with D hard to call. Germline CDR1 SGHVS, CDR2 FQNEAQ. Trimming removed 0 bases at V and 5 bases at J, with 7 bases between. The CDR3 spans 13 residues. The CDR3 spells CASSLAVSETQYF. The CDR3 region has the DNA TGTGCCAGCAGCTTAGCGGTGTCGGAGACCCAGTACTTC.

The count of this clone is one. V gene TRBV6-1 combines with J gene TRBJ1-6, with TRBD1 as a possible D gene (5 bases). The CDR3 is made up of 13 amino acids. Per germline, CDR1 MNHNS and CDR2 SASEGT. V was trimmed by 5 bases and J by 12 bases, leaving 14 bases between them. CDR3 in DNA: TGTGCCAGCAGTTATACAAAGGGACGACCCCTCCACTTT. It encodes CASSYTKGRPLHF.

CDR3 DNA: TGCGCCAGCAGCATAACCTACGAGCAGTACTTC. This encodes CASSITYEQYF. The chain joins TRBV5-1 to TRBJ2-7; D is unclear. Germline values: CDR1 SGHRS, CDR2 YFSETQ. This CDR3 has 11 residues. Trimming left V 4 bases short and J 2 bases short, with 4 bases between.

This sequence joins TRBV21-1 and TRBJ1-5; the DNA was not compared with TRBD1, the D call given in the table. TRBV21-1 is a pseudogene locus. The CDR3 runs 15 residues. CDR3 sequence: CASSPRTGEDQPQHF. As DNA, the CDR3 is TGTGCCAGCAGCCCCCGGACAGGGGAGGATCAGCCCCAGCATTTT.

The gene calls are TRBV6-4 and TRBJ1-1; a possible D gene is TRBD1 (5 bases). Germline assignment: CDR1 MRHNA and CDR2 SNTAGT. The CDR3 extends over 14 amino acids. The germline V and J ends were trimmed by 0 bases and 5 bases, with 10 bases remaining between them. The CDR3 nucleotides are TGTGCCAGCAGTGACTCTTCCCGGGGGACTGAAGCTTTCTTT. Translation: CASSDSSRGTEAFF.

Here the CDR3 reads CASSQDEGHGYTF. CDR3 nucleotide sequence: TGCGCCAGCAGCCAAGATGAGGGCCATGGCTACACCTTC. This rearrangement joins TRBV4-3 to TRBJ1-2, with no clear D. Germline V CDR1 and CDR2: LGHNA, YSLEER. V was shortened by 0 bases and J by 6 bases, with 8 bases between the two germline ends. The CDR3 sequence is 13 residues long.

The chain couples TRBV20-1 to TRBJ2-7; unclear D gene. Germline-derived CDR1 and CDR2 are DFQATT and SNEGSKA (reference sequence). V was shortened by 7 bases and J by 3 bases, with 10 bases between the two germline ends. The CDR3 extends over 11 amino acids. CDR3 in amino acids: CSGNAGYEQYF. DNA of the CDR3: TGCAGTGGGAACGCAGGCTACGAGCAGTACTTC.

This rearrangement joins TRBV5-1 to TRBJ2-1; 8 positions match TRBD1. Looked up from germline, CDR1 is SGHRS and CDR2 is YFSETQ. The V gene end was trimmed by 4 bases and the J gene end by 0 bases; junction bases not matched to a gene: 21. CDR3 length equals 21 residues. CDR3 residues: CASSASFGTGPRRSSYNEQFF. DNA for the CDR3: TGCGCCAGCAGCGCTTCCTTCGGGACAGGCCCTCGTAGGAGCTCCTACAATGAGCAGTTCTTC.

The chain employs TRBV9 and TRBJ2-1; TRBD2 aligns across 9 bases. With V trimmed by 0 bases and J by 7 bases, 8 bases remained unmatched. The CDR3 loop spans 16 amino acids. In germline, CDR1 is SGDLS, CDR2 YYNGEE. The chain's CDR3 is CASSVGGGGAVNEQFF. DNA for the CDR3: TGTGCCAGCAGCGTAGGCGGCGGGGGGGCCGTGAATGAGCAGTTCTTC.

The CDR3 region is CASSQDPGTGSYEQYF. The CDR3 region has the DNA TGCGCCAGCAGCCAAGATCCCGGGACAGGGAGTTACGAGCAGTACTTC. This sequence joins TRBV4-3 and TRBJ2-7; the match to TRBD1 covers 9 bases. Germline V gene lookup returns CDR1 LGHNA and CDR2 YSLEER. Unmatched junction bases numbered 7, after V lost 0 bases and J lost 4 bases. The CDR3 loop spans 16 amino acids.

This chain uses TRBV4-1 with TRBJ2-6; 9 nucleotides agree with TRBD1. V shed 0 bases and J 0 bases; nucleotides not matched to a gene: 9. The CDR3 is 20 residues long. Per the germline V gene, CDR1 is MGHRA and CDR2 is YSYEKL. In DNA form, the CDR3 reads TGCGCCAGCAGCCAAGATCCCCCACAGGGGGCGTTCTCTGGGGCCAACGTCCTGACTTTC. It encodes CASSQDPPQGAFSGANVLTF.

This sequence joins TRBV19 and TRBJ2-7; TRBD2 agrees at 7 bases. Germline V gene lookup returns CDR1 LNHDA and CDR2 SQIVND (reference sequence). CDR3 length: 14 amino acids. The V and J ends lost 3 bases and 2 bases, in that order; junction bases with no gene match: 4. This chain's CDR3 is CASSIRGSPYEQYF. The CDR3 nucleotides are TGTGCCAGTAGTATTCGCGGGAGTCCCTACGAGCAGTACTTC.

The chain combines TRBV6-5 with TRBJ2-5, with D maybe TRBD2 (6 bases). The end of the DNA is better explained by TRBJ2-7, so the J call may be wrong. This CDR3 spans 13 amino acids. Germline assignment: CDR1 MNHEY and CDR2 SVGAGI. CDR3 in amino acids: CASSYRETDEQYF. In DNA, the CDR3 is TGTGCCAGCAGTTACCGGGAGACGGACGAGCAGTACTTC.

This clone was seen a single time. The rearrangement links TRBV25-1 to TRBJ2-7; weak D call: TRBD2 (5 bases). The V end lost 5 bases, the J end lost 3 bases, and 14 bases lay between the germline ends. CDR3 length equals 14 residues. In germline, CDR1 is MGHDK, CDR2 SYGVNS. The DNA of the CDR3 is TGTGCCAGCAGTCCCCGGACTCGCTTCTACGAGCAGTACTTC. Amino acid sequence: CASSPRTRFYEQYF.

The chain links TRBV5-4 to TRBJ2-7; a weak D match, TRBD1 (6 bases). The CDR3 consists of 14 residues. V was shortened by 4 bases and J by 2 bases, with 13 bases between the two germline ends. Germline values: CDR1 SGHNT, CDR2 YYREEE (reference sequence). The DNA for the CDR3 is TGTGCCAGCAGCCCGACAGGAGAGACCTACGAGCAGTACTTC. Amino acid sequence: CASSPTGETYEQYF.

This chain joins TRBV10-2 and TRBJ2-3, with TRBD2 matching 9 bases. With V trimmed by 7 bases and J by 6 bases, 11 bases remained unmatched. The CDR3 extends over 15 amino acids. Germline loops: CDR1 WSHSY, CDR2 SAAADI. The CDR3: CASKESSGARDTQYF. The DNA for the CDR3 is TGCGCCAGCAAAGAATCTAGCGGGGCTCGGGATACGCAGTATTTT.

Here the CDR3 reads CASSFGPRAHTEAFF. CDR3 nucleotides: TGTGCCAGCAGTTTCGGGCCCCGGGCGCACACTGAAGCTTTCTTT. J is TRBJ1-1 and V is TRBV6-5, with D unclear. This CDR3 is 15 amino acids long. Germline values: CDR1 MNHEY, CDR2 SVGAGI. Trimming took 4 bases from V and 3 from J, leaving 15 bases between them.

V usage is TRBV5-1 and J usage is TRBJ2-7; 9 nucleotides align to TRBD1. Germline CDR1 reads SGHRS; CDR2 reads YFSETQ. The CDR3 is 15 amino acids. V lost 4 bases, J lost 3 bases, and 8 bases stayed unmatched. This CDR3 reads CASSRTGVVSYEQYF. CDR3 DNA sequence: TGCGCCAGCAGCCGGACAGGGGTGGTAAGCTACGAGCAGTACTTC.

The rearrangement links TRBV28 to TRBJ1-5; no firm D call. Germline CDR1 and CDR2: MDHEN and SYDVKM. The germline V and J ends were trimmed by 4 bases and 6 bases, with 13 bases remaining between them. The CDR3 covers 14 residues. The DNA of the CDR3 is TGTGCCAGCAGTTCCCCGGGCGCCGGTCAGCCCCAGCATTTT. Translation gives CASSSPGAGQPQHF. Together with reference TRBV28 and TRBJ1-5, the CDR3 gives the full variable domain: DVKVTQSSRYLVKRTGEKVFLECVQDMDHENMFWYRQDPGLGLRLIYFSYDVKMKEKGDIPEGYSVSREKKERFSLILESASTNQTSMYLCASSSPGAGQPQHFGDGTRLSIL.

This chain links TRBV18 with TRBJ2-7; TRBD1 matches 9 bases. V lost 0 bases and J lost 4; bases outside the gene matches: 4. This CDR3 comprises 15 residues. The germline V gene has CDR1 KGHSH and CDR2 LQKENI. The CDR3 loop is CASSPPGQGVYEQYF. The CDR3 DNA reads as TGTGCCAGCTCACCACCGGGACAGGGTGTTTACGAGCAGTACTTC.

The chain employs TRBV7-9 and TRBJ2-3, with no clear D. Looked up from germline, CDR1 is SEHNR and CDR2 is FQNEAQ (reference sequence). The CDR3 covers 13 residues. V lost 5 bases to trimming and J lost 0 bases, with 6 bases between them. The CDR3 bases are TGTGCCAGCAGCCTTCTAAGCACAGATACGCAGTATTTT. Amino acid sequence: CASSLLSTDTQYF. Using reference TRBV7-9 and TRBJ2-3 for the parts outside the CDR3, the full variable domain is DTGVSQNPRHKITKRGQNVTFRCDPISEHNRLYWYRQTLGQGPEFLTYFQNEAQLEKSRLLSDRFSAERPKGSFSTLEIQRTEQGDSAMYLCASSLLSTDTQYFGPGTRLTVL.

The chain joins TRBV5-1 to TRBJ2-2; D is possibly TRBD2 (5 bases). Germline-derived CDR1 and CDR2 are SGHRS and YFSETQ. The CDR3 is 15 residues long. The V end was cut by 0 bases, the J end by 3 bases, with 9 bases between. CDR3 nucleotides: TGCGCCAGCAGCTTGGCCTCGGGATACACCGGGGAGCTGTTTTTT. Translating it yields CASSLASGYTGELFF.

V and J are TRBV5-1 and TRBJ2-1; D unresolved. This CDR3 has 15 amino acids. Germline-derived CDR1 and CDR2 are SGHRS and YFSETQ. The ends were cut back, 0 bases at V and 4 bases at J, with 11 bases in the middle. The CDR3 DNA reads TGCGCCAGCAGCTTGGAGGGCAGCGAGTACAATGAGCAGTTCTTC. Protein sequence: CASSLEGSEYNEQFF.

Worth noting for this clone: One end of the junction does not line up with germline, which may come from a read error. The sample contains more than one DNA sequence encoding this CDR3. V is TRBV19 and J is TRBJ1-2; D not resolved. The germline CDR1 and CDR2 sequences are LNHDA and SQIVND (reference sequence). The CDR3 is made up of 13 amino acids. Here the CDR3 reads CASRAGQNYGYTF. CDR3 DNA sequence: TGTGCCAGTAGAGCGGGCCAGAACTACGGCTACACCTTC. The complete variable domain, with remaining parts taken from reference TRBV19 and TRBJ1-2, reads DGGITQSPKYLFRKEGQNVTLSCEQNLNHDAMYWYRQDPGQGLRLIYYSQIVNDFQKGDIAEGYSVSREKKESFPLTVTSAQKNPTAFYLCASRAGQNYGYTFGSGTRLTVV.

The V and J genes are TRBV5-1 and TRBJ2-1; 10 bases line up with TRBD2. V shed 2 bases and J 6 bases; nucleotides not matched to a gene: 5. The CDR3 runs to 15 residues. Germline V gene lookup returns CDR1 SGHRS and CDR2 YFSETQ. The CDR3 spells CASSFERGGPNEQFF. CDR3 sequence (DNA): TGCGCCAGCAGCTTTGAGCGGGGGGGCCCCAATGAGCAGTTCTTC.